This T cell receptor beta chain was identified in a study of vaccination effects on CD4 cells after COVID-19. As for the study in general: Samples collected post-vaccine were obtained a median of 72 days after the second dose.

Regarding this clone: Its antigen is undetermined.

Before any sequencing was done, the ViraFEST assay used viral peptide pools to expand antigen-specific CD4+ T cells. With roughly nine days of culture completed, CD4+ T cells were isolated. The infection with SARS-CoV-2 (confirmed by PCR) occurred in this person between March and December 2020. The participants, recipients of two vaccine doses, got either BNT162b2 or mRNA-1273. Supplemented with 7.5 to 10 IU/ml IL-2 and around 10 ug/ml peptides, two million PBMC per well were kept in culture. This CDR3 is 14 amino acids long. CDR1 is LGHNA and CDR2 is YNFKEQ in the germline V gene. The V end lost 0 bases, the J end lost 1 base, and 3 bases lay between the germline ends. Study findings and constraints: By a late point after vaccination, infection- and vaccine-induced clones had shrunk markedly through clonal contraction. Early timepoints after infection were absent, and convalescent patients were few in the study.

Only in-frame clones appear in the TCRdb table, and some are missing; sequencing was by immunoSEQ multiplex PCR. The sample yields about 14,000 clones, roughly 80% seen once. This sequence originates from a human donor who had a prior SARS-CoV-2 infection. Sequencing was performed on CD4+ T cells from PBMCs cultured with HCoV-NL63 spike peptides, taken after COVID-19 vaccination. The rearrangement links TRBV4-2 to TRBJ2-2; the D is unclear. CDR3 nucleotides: TGTGCCAGCAGCCAAGACGGGAACACCGGGGAGCTGTTTTTT. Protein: CASSQDGNTGELFF.